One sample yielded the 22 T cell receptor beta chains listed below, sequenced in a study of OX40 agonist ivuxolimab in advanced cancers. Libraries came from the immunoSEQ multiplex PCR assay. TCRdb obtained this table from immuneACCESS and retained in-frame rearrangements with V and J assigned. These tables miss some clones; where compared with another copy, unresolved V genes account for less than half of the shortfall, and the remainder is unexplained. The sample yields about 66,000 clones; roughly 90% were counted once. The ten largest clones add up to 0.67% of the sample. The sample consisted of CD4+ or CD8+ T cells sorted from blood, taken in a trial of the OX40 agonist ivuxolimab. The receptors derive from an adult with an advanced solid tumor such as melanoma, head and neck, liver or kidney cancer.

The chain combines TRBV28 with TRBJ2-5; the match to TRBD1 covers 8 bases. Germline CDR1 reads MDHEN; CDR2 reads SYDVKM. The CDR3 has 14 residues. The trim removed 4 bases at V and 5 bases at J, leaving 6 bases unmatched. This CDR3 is CASSSQGEGETQYF. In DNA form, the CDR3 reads TGTGCCAGCAGTTCACAGGGGGAAGGGGAGACCCAGTACTTC. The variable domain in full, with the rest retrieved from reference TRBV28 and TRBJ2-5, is DVKVTQSSRYLVKRTGEKVFLECVQDMDHENMFWYRQDPGLGLRLIYFSYDVKMKEKGDIPEGYSVSREKKERFSLILESASTNQTSMYLCASSSQGEGETQYFGPGTRLLVL.

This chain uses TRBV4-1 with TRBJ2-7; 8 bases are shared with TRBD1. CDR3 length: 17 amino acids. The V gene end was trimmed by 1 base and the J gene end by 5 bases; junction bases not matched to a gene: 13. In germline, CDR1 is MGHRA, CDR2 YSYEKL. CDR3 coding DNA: TGCGCCAGCAGCCAAGGTTATTTGGGACAGGTGATGAACGAGCAGTACTTC. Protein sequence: CASSQGYLGQVMNEQYF.

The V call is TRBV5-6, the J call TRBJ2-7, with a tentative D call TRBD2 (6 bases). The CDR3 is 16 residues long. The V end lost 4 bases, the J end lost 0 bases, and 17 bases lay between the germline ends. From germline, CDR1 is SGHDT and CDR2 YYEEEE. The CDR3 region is CASSLLGSGFSYEQYF. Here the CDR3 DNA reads TGTGCCAGCAGCCTTCTGGGGAGCGGGTTCTCCTACGAGCAGTACTTC. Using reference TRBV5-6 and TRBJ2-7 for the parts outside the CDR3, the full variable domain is DAGVTQSPTHLIKTRGQQVTLRCSPKSGHDTVSWYQQALGQGPQFIFQYYEEEERQRGNFPDRFSGHQFPNYSSELNVNALLLGDSALYLCASSLLGSGFSYEQYFGPGTRLTVT.

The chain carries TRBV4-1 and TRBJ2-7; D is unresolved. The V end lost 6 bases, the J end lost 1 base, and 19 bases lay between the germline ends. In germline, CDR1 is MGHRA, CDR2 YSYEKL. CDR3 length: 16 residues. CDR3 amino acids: CASSRQDLMVSYEQYF. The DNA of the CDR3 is TGCGCCAGCAGTCGTCAAGATTTAATGGTATCCTACGAGCAGTACTTC.

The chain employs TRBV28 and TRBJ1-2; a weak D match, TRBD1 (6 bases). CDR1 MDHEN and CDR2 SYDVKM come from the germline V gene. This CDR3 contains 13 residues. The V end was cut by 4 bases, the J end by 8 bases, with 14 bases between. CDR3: CASSWGPPGGYTF. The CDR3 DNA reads TGTGCCAGCAGTTGGGGGCCGCCGGGGGGCTACACCTTC.

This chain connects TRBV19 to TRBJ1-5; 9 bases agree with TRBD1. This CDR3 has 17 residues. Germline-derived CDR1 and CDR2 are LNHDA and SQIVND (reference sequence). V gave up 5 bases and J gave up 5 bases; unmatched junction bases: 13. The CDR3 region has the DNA TGTGCCAGTAGTGTCCCCGGGACAGGGATAGCCGATCAGCCCCAGCATTTT. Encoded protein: CASSVPGTGIADQPQHF.

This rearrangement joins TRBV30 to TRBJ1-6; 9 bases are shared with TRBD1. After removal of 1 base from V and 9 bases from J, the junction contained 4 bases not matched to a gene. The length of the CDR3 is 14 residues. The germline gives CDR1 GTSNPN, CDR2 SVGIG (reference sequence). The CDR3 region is CAWSEGQGTSPLHF. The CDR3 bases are TGTGCCTGGAGTGAGGGACAGGGCACTTCACCCCTCCACTTT.

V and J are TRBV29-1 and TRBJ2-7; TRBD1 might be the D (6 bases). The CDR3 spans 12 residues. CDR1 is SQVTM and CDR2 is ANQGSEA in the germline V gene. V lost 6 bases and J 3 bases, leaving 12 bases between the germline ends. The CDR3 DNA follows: TGCAGCGTGACAGGAGACCTCTACGAGCAGTACTTC. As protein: CSVTGDLYEQYF.

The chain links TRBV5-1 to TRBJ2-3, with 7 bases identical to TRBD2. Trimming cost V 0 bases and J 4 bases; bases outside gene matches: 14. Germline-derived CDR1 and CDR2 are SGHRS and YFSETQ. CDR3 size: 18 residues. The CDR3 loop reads CASSLVRFLGREPDTQYF. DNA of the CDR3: TGCGCCAGCAGCTTGGTCCGGTTTTTAGGGAGGGAGCCAGATACGCAGTATTTT.

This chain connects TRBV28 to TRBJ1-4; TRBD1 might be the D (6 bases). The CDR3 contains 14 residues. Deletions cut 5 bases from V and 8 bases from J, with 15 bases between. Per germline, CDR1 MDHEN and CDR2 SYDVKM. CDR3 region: CASSAAGQSEKLFF. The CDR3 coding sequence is TGTGCCAGCAGTGCAGCAGGACAGTCAGAAAAACTGTTTTTT.

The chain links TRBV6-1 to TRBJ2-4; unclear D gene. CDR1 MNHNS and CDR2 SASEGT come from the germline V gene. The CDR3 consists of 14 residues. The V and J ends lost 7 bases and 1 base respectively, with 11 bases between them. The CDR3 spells CASISIRAKNIQYF. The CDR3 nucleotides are TGTGCCAGCATTTCCATCAGGGCCAAAAACATTCAGTACTTC.

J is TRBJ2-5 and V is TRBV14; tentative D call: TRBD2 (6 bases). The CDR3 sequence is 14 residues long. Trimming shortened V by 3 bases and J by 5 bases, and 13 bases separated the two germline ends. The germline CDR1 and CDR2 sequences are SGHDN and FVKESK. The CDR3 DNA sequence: TGTGCCAGCAGCCACATCTTACGGGGGGAGACCCAGTACTTC. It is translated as CASSHILRGETQYF. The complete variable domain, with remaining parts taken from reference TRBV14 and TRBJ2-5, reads EAGVTQFPSHSVIEKGQTVTLRCDPISGHDNLYWYRRVMGKEIKFLLHFVKESKQDESGMPNNRFLAERTGGTYSTLKVQPAELEDSGVYFCASSHILRGETQYFGPGTRLLVL.

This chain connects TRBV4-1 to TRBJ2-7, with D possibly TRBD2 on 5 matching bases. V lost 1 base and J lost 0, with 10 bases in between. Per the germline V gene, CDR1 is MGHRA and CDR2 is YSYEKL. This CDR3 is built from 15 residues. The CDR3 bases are TGCGCCAGCAGCCAAGCGGGGTATAGCTCCTACGAGCAGTACTTC. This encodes CASSQAGYSSYEQYF.

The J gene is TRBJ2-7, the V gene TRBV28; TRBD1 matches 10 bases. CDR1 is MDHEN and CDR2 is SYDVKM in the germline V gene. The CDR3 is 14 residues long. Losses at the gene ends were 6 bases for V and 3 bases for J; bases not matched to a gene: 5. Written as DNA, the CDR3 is TGTGCCAGCAGAGAAGGGACAGGGGTCTACGAGCAGTACTTC. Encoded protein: CASREGTGVYEQYF.

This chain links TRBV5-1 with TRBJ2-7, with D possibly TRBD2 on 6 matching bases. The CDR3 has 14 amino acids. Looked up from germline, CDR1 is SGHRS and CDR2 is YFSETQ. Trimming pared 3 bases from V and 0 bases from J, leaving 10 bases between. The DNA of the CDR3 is TGCGCCAGCAGCTCGGACGGGAGCTCCTACGAGCAGTACTTC. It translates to CASSSDGSSYEQYF.

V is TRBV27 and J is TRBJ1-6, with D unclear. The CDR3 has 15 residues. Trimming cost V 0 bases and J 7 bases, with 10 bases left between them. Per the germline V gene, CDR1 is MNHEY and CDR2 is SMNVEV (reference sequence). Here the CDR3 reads CASSLSAGPNSPLHF. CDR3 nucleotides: TGTGCCAGCAGTTTATCGGCCGGGCCCAATTCACCCCTCCACTTT.

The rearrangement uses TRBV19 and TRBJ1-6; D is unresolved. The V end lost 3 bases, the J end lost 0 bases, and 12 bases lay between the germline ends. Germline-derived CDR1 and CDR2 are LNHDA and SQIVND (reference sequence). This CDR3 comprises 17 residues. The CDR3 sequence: CASSIEAASSYNSPLHF. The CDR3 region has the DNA TGTGCCAGTAGTATTGAGGCCGCGAGCTCCTATAATTCACCCCTCCACTTT.

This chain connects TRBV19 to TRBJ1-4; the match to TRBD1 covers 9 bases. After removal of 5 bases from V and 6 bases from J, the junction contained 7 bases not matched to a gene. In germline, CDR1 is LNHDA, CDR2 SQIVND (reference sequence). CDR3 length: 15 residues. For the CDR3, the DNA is TGTGCCAGTAGTCTATACAGGGGGCGAGATGAAAAACTGTTTTTT. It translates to CASSLYRGRDEKLFF.

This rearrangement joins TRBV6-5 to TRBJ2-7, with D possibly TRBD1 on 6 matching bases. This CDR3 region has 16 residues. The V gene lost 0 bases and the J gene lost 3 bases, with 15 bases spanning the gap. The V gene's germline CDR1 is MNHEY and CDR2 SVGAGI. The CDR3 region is CASSYSMTGPRYEQYF. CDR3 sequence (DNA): TGTGCCAGCAGTTACTCGATGACAGGCCCTCGCTACGAGCAGTACTTC.

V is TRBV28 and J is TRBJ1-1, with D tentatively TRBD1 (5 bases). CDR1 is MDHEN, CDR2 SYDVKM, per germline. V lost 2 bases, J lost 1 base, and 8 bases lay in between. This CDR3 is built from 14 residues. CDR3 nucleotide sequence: TGTGCCAGCAGTTTAGCAGGGAAGAACACTGAAGCTTTCTTT. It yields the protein CASSLAGKNTEAFF.

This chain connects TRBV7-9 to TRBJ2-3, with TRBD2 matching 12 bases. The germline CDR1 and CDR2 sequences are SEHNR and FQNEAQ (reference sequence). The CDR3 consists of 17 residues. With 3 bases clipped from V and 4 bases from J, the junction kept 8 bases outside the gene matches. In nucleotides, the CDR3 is TGTGCCAGCAGCTTTGGACTAGCGGGAAGAGTTGCAGATACGCAGTATTTT. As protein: CASSFGLAGRVADTQYF.

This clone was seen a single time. This CDR3 reads CASSRGLDTDTQYF. DNA of the CDR3: TGTGCTAGCTCTCGGGGACTTGACACAGATACGCAGTATTTT. This chain joins TRBV28 and TRBJ2-3; D might be TRBD2 (6 bases). The CDR3 contains 14 residues. Germline CDR1 is MDHEN and CDR2 is SYDVKM.